This T cell receptor beta chain emerged from a study of cytomegalovirus exposure and HLA in healthy donors. Study background: Inside one of the first data releases sat tens of millions of unique TCRs taken from HLA-typed donors.

It was with 60 Vbeta and 13 Jbeta primers that the PCR ran. Here immunoSEQ multiplex PCR was the method, and the copy in TCRdb shows in-frame clones only, minus some. Its table records more than 130,000 clones. Trimming stripped 2 bases from V and 1 base from J, with 6 bases between. CDR3 size: 14 residues. Germline CDR1 MNHNS, CDR2 SASEGT. On this clone itself: Its antigen remains unidentified.

Study observations and caveats: Specificity for CMV antigens was confirmed in vitro for a few of the CMV-associated chains. In a later analysis, TCR association rates varied by HLA locus: DRB1 most, HLA-C fewest.

This TCR was sampled from a man aged 40-49 years in good health and CMV-seronegative. Specimen: PBMCs. This chain uses TRBV6-1 with TRBJ1-5, with D perhaps TRBD1 (5 bases). CDR3 nucleotide sequence: TGTGCCAGCAGTGAAAGGGGAAGCAATCAGCCCCAGCATTTT. Encoded protein: CASSERGSNQPQHF.